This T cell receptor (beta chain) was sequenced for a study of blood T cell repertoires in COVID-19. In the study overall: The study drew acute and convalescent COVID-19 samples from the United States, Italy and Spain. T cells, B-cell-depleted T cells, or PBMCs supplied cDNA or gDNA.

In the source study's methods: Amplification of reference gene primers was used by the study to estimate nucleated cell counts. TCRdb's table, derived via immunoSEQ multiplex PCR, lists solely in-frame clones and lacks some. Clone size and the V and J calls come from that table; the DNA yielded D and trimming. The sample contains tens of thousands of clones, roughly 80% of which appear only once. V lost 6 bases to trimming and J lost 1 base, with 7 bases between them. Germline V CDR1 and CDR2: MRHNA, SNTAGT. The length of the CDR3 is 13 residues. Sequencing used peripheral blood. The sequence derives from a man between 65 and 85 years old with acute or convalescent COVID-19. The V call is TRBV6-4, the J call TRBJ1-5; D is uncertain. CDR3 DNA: TGTGCCAGCAGGACTGAAAGCAATCAGCCCCAGCATTTT. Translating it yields CASRTESNQPQHF.